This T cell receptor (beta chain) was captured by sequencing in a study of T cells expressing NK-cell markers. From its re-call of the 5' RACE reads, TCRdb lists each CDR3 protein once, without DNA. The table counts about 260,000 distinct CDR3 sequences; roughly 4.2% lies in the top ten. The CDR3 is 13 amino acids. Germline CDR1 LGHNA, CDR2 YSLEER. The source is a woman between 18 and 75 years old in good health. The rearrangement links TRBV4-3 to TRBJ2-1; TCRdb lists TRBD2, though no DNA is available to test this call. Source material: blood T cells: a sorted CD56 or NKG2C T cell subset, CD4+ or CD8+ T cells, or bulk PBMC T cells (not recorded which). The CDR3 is CASGLAGANEQFF.